This T cell receptor beta chain was sequenced during a study of blood T cell repertoires in COVID-19. Turning to the study itself: The samples span acute and convalescent COVID-19 from the United States, Italy and Spain.

Germline CDR1 and CDR2: LGHNT and FRNRAP. This CDR3 contains 15 residues. Unmatched junction bases numbered 3, after V lost 5 bases and J lost 0 bases. Authors' processing steps: Reference gene primer amplification in the assay estimated nucleated cell counts. Assay: immunoSEQ multiplex PCR; the TCRdb copy retains only in-frame clones and omits some. V, J and clone size are those of that table, while D and trimming were read from the DNA. The sample carries roughly 180,000 clones, roughly 90% recorded once. The chain links TRBV12-5 to TRBJ2-2; TRBD1 matches 7 bases. The sequence was collected from a man aged 70-80 years with active or convalescent COVID-19. The specimen sequenced was peripheral blood. As DNA, the CDR3 is TGTGCTAGTGGTCCGGGGACAGCGAACACCGGGGAGCTGTTTTTT. Protein product: CASGPGTANTGELFF.